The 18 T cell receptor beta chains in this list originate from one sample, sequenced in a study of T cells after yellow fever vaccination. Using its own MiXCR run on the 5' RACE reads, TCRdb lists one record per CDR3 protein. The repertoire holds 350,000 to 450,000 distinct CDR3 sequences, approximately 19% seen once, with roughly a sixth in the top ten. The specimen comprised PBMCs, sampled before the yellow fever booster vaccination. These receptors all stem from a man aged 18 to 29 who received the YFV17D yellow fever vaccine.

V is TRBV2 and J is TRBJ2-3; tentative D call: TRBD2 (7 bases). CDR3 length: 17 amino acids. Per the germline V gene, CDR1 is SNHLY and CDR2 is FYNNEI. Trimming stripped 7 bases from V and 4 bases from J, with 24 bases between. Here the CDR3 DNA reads TGTGCCAGCAAAAGGGGGTCAAGCACACGGGGGGCAGATACGCAGTATTTT. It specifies CASKRGSSTRGADTQYF.

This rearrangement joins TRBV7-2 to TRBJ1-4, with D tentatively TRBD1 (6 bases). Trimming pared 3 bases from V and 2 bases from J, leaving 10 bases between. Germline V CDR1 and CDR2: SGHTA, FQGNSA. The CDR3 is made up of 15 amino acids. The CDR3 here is CASSFQGTTNEKLFF. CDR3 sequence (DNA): TGTGCCAGCAGCTTCCAGGGGACGACTAATGAAAAACTGTTTTTT.

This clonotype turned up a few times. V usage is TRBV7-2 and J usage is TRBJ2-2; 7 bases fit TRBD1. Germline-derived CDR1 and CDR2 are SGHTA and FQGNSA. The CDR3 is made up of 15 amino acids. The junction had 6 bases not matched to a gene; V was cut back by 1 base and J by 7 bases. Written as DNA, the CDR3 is TGTGCCAGCAGCTTAGTGACAGGGCTGGTCGGGGAGCTGTTTTTT. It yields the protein CASSLVTGLVGELFF. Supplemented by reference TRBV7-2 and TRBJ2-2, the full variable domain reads GAGVSQSPSNKVTEKGKDVELRCDPISGHTALYWYRQSLGQGLEFLIYFQGNSAPDKSGLPSDRFSAERTGGSVSTLTIQRTQQEDSAVYLCASSLVTGLVGELFFGEGSRLTVL.

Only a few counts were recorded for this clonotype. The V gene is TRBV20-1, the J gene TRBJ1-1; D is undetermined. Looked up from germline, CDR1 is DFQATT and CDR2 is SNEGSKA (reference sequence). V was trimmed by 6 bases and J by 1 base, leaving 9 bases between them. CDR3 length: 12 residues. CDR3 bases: TGCAGTGCACTCCCGGGGAACACTGAAGCTTTCTTT. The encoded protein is CSALPGNTEAFF.

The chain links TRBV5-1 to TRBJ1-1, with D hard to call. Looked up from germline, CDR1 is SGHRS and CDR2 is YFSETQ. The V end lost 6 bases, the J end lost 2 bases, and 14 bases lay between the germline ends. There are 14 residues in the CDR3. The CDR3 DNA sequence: TGCGCCAGCACCACCGGATCCTCTAACACTGAAGCTTTCTTT. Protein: CASTTGSSNTEAFF.

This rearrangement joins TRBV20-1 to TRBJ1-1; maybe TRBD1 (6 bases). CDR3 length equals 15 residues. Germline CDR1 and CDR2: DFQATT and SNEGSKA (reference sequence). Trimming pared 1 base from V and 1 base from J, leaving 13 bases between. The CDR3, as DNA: TGCAGTGCTAGAGTCCGACAGGCCTCGAACACTGAAGCTTTCTTT. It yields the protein CSARVRQASNTEAFF.

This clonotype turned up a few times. CDR3 amino acids: CASSYPGWGYTF. CDR3 DNA sequence: TGTGCCAGCAGTTACCCGGGATGGGGCTACACCTTC. The V and J genes are TRBV6-5 and TRBJ1-2, with D uncertain. The length of the CDR3 is 12 residues. Trimming removed 2 bases from V and 8 bases from J, with 9 bases in between. Germline lookup yields CDR1 MNHEY and CDR2 SVGAGI.

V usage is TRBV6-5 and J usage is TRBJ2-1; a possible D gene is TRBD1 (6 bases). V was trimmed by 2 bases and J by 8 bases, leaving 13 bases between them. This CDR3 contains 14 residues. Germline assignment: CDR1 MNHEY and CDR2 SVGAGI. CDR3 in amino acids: CASSYQSQGYEQFF. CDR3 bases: TGTGCCAGCAGTTACCAGAGCCAGGGGTATGAGCAGTTCTTC.

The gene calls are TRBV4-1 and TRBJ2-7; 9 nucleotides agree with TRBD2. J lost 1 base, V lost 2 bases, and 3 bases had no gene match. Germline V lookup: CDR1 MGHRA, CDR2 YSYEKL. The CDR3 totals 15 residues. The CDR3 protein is CASSQPTSGSYEQYF. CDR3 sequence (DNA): TGCGCCAGCAGCCAACCTACTAGCGGGTCCTACGAGCAGTACTTC.

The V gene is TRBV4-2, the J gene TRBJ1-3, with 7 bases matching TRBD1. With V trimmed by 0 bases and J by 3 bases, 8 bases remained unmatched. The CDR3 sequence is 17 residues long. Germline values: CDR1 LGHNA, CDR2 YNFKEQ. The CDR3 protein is CASSQESQGRDGNTIYF. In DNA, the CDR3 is TGTGCCAGCAGCCAAGAGTCACAGGGGAGGGATGGAAACACCATATATTTT.

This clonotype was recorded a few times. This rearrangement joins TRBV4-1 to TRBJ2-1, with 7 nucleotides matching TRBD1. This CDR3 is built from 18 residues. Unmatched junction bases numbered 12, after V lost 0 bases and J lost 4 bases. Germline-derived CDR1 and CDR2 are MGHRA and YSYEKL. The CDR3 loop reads CASSQDPGTVRGYNEQFF. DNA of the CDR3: TGCGCCAGCAGCCAAGATCCCGGGACAGTCCGCGGGTACAATGAGCAGTTCTTC.

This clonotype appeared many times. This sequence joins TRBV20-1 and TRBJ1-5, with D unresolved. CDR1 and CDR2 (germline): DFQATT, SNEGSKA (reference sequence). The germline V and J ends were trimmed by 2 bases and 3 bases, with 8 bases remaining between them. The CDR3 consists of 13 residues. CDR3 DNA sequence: TGCAGTGCTAGAATTAGTGACAATCAGCCCCAGCATTTT. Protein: CSARISDNQPQHF.

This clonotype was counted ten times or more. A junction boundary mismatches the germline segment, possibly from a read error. Here the CDR3 DNA reads TGTGCCAGCAGCTTAGCACCCGGGACAGATACGCAGTATTTT. It is translated as CASSLAPGTDTQYF. The chain uses TRBV5-1 and TRBJ2-3, with D unresolved. The V gene's germline CDR1 is SGHRS and CDR2 YFSETQ. The CDR3 runs to 14 residues.

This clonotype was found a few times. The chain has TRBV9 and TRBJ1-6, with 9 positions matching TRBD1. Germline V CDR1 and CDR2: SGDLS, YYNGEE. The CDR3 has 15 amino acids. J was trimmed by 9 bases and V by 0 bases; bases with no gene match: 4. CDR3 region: CASSVAGQGSSPLHF. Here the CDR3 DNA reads TGTGCCAGCAGCGTAGCCGGACAGGGGAGTTCACCCCTCCACTTT. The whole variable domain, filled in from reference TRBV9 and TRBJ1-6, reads DSGVTQTPKHLITATGQRVTLRCSPRSGDLSVYWYQQSLDQGLQFLIQYYNGEERAKGNILERFSAQQFPDLHSELNLSSLELGDSALYFCASSVAGQGSSPLHFGNGTRLTVT.

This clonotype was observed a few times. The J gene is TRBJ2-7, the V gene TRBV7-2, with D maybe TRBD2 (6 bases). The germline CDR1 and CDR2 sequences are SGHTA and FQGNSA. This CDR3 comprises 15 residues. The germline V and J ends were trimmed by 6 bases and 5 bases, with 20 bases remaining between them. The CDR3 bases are TGTGCCAGCAGGATAACCGGGACTTTCCGGGACGAGCAGTACGTC. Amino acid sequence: CASRITGTFRDEQYV.

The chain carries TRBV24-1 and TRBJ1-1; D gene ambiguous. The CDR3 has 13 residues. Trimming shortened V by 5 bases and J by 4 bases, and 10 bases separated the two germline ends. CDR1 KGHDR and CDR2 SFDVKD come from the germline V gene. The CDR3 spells CATSVPGSTEAFF. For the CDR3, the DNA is TGTGCCACCAGTGTCCCAGGCAGCACTGAAGCTTTCTTT.

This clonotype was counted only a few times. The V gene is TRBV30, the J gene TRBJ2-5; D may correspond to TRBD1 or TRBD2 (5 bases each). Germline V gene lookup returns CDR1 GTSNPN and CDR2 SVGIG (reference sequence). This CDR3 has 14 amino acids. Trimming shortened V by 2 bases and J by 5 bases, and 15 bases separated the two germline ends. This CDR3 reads CAWSPRTRGETQYF. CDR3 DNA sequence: TGTGCCTGGAGTCCCCGGACCCGGGGCGAGACCCAGTACTTC.

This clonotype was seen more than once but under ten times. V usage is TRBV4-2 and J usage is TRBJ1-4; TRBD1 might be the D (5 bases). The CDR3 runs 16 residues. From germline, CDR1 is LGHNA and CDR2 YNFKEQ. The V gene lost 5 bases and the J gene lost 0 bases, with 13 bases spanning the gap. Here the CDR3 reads CASSETRGATNEKLFF. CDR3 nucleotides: TGTGCCAGCAGCGAAACGCGAGGGGCAACTAATGAAAAACTGTTTTTT.